Listed below are T cell receptor beta chains from one sample, sequenced in a study of T cells after yellow fever vaccination. In TCRdb, the 5' RACE reads were re-called with MiXCR into one record per CDR3 protein. The data contain about 310,000 distinct CDR3 sequences, around 4% of them singletons. Here the sequenced sample was PBMCs, taken on the day of the yellow fever booster vaccination. The receptors stem from a man between 18 and 35 years old who received the YFV17D yellow fever vaccine. Each CDR3 is given with its conserved first and last residue. A D gene is named only where the DNA matches it firmly. Part of the rows lack a size; the others show once, few, many or a class for expanded clones.

TGTGCCAGCAGTCGGGGACAGGGTTTCAATGAGCAGTTCTTC,CASSRGQGFNEQFF,-,TRBV6-5,TRBJ2-1,TRBD1
TGTGCCAGCGCCCGAAGCCCCCCCAGGAACACTGAAGCTTTCTTT,CASARSPPRNTEAFF,few,TRBV27,TRBJ1-1,-
TGCGCCAGCAGCCCATGGGACAGGGATATGAGCAATGAGCAGTTCTTC,CASSPWDRDMSNEQFF,many,TRBV5-1,TRBJ2-1,TRBD1
TGTGCCAGCAGCCCGCACCAGCCCCCAGATACGCAGTATTTT,CASSPHQPPDTQYF,few,TRBV11-2,TRBJ2-3,-
TGTGCCAGCAGCCCTTCCCGACAGGGGCGCAAGCAGTTCTTC,CASSPSRQGRKQFF,-,TRBV3-1,TRBJ2-1,TRBD1
TGTGCCAGCAGCTTTACAGGAGGGGGAAACACCATATATTTT,CASSFTGGGNTIYF,few,TRBV7-2,TRBJ1-3,-
TGTGCCAGCAGCCTACGATGGGGAGAGACCCAGTACTTC,CASSLRWGETQYF,many,TRBV11-2,TRBJ2-5,-
TGTGCCAGCACCCCCGCAGGGGGCGCCGACCAAGAGACCCAGTACTTC,CASTPAGGADQETQYF,many,TRBV6-5,TRBJ2-5,TRBD1
TGTGCCAGCAGTTCTGGGCGGGCAGGGGAGACCCAGTACTTC,CASSSGRAGETQYF,few,TRBV11-2,TRBJ2-5,-
TGTGCCAGCCTAGCGGGGGCACAAGAGACCCAGTACTTC,CASLAGAQETQYF,-,TRBV12-3/TRBV12-4,TRBJ2-5,TRBD2
TGTGCCAGCTCATCGCCGGGACAGGGAATCATACACGAGCAGTACTTC,CASSSPGQGIIHEQYF,-,TRBV18,TRBJ2-7,TRBD1
TGTGCCAGCAGCCCCCGGACTAGCGGGGGGGCCACAGATACGCAGTATTTT,CASSPRTSGGATDTQYF,many,TRBV7-9,TRBJ2-3,TRBD2
TGTGCCAGCAGTGAAGGTGGGGGTAAGGGTACGCAGTATTTT,CASSEGGGKGTQYF,many,TRBV6-4,TRBJ2-3,-
TGCGCCAGCAGCCAGAGACTAGCGGGGACCCAAGAGACCCAGTACTTC,CASSQRLAGTQETQYF,many,TRBV4-1,TRBJ2-5,TRBD2
TGTGCCAGCAGTTCGACGGAAAACTATGGCTACACCTTC,CASSSTENYGYTF,-,TRBV12-3/TRBV12-4,TRBJ1-2,-
TGTGCCAGCAGTCCACGACAGGGGCCCTCCTACGAGCAGTACTTC,CASSPRQGPSYEQYF,many,TRBV6-6,TRBJ2-7,TRBD1
TGTGCCAGCAGTGCAGGACTAGCGGGGTACTACGAGCAGTACTTC,CASSAGLAGYYEQYF,-,TRBV12-3/TRBV12-4,TRBJ2-7,TRBD2
TGCAGCGCCATCCGGGGGGGGAACGAGCAGTACTTC,CSAIRGGNEQYF,many,TRBV29-1,TRBJ2-7,TRBD2
TGTGCCAGCAGCTTTCCTCGGCAGGGGCGCTCCTACAATGAGCAGTTCTTC,CASSFPRQGRSYNEQFF,few,TRBV7-2,TRBJ2-1,-
TGTGCCAGCAGCGGGAGGGACAGCCAATTCTCCTATAATTCACCCCTCCACTTT,CASSGRDSQFSYNSPLHF,-,TRBV9,TRBJ1-6,TRBD1
TGTGCCAGCAGCCAGGCAGGCGCTGGTCGGAATTCACCCCTCCACTTT,CASSQAGAGRNSPLHF,few,TRBV3-1,TRBJ1-6,-
TGTGCCAGCAGCTTCTTCGACAGGGGTGAAGCTTTCTTT,CASSFFDRGEAFF,many,TRBV5-5,TRBJ1-1,TRBD1
TGCAGCGTGAAGACAGGGCCATCCCTCGAGCAGTACTTC,CSVKTGPSLEQYF,few,TRBV29-1,TRBJ2-7,TRBD1
TGTGCCAGCAGCCTGGACCTGCATGAGCAGTTCTTC,CASSLDLHEQFF,many,TRBV7-2,TRBJ2-1,-
TGCGCCAGCAGCCAGGGCAGTGGCTACACCTTC,CASSQGSGYTF,many,TRBV4-1,TRBJ1-2,-
TGCAGCGTTTCTACTACTCGAAATGAGCAGTTCTTC,CSVSTTRNEQFF,few,TRBV29-1,TRBJ2-1,-
TGTGCCAGCAGTTTAGCCCCTCTGGCTGAAGCTTTCTTT,CASSLAPLAEAFF,few,TRBV28,TRBJ1-1,-
TGTGCCAGAAGCTTCTTAGGACGAAACACCATATATTTT,CARSFLGRNTIYF,-,TRBV5-3,TRBJ1-3,-
TGCGCCAGCAGCCAAGTGCCCGTCCGCGAGTCCGTAGCTTTCTTT,CASSQVPVRESVAFF,-,TRBV4-1,TRBJ1-1,-
TGTGCCAGCAGCCCCTTTGGGCAGAACTACGAGCAGTACTTC,CASSPFGQNYEQYF,-,TRBV6-6,TRBJ2-7,-
TGTGCCAGCACCGACACCGGGACAGGCCAAAACATTCAGTACTTC,CASTDTGTGQNIQYF,-,TRBV6-5,TRBJ2-4,TRBD1
TGTGCCAGTTGGGACAGCTCTGGGGCCAACGTCCTGACTTTC,CASWDSSGANVLTF,many,TRBV7-9,TRBJ2-6,TRBD1
TGCAGCGTAGGGACAGTCCAAGAGACCCAGTACTTC,CSVGTVQETQYF,many,TRBV29-1,TRBJ2-5,TRBD1
TGTGCCAGCAGAGGAATCGGACGAATGAACACTGAAGCTTTCTTT,CASRGIGRMNTEAFF,few,TRBV3-1,TRBJ1-1,-
TGCAGCGTTGTCGGGCTAGCGGGGCGCACAGATACGCAGTATTTT,CSVVGLAGRTDTQYF,many,TRBV29-1,TRBJ2-3,TRBD2
TGTGCCAGCAGTTCGTATGGGACAGGGACCAAAAACATTCAGTACTTC,CASSSYGTGTKNIQYF,few,TRBV6-5,TRBJ2-4,TRBD1
TGTGCCAGCAGCTTAGGTGACAGCCGCACAGATACGCAGTATTTT,CASSLGDSRTDTQYF,few,TRBV7-9,TRBJ2-3,-
TGCAGCGTTGGAAGTACATCGACCGGCACAGATACGCAGTATTTT,CSVGSTSTGTDTQYF,many,TRBV29-1,TRBJ2-3,-
TGCGCCAGCAGCTTCGTGGTAAGCACTGAAGCTTTCTTT,CASSFVVSTEAFF,many,TRBV5-1,TRBJ1-1,-
TGTGCCAGCAGCTTAGCTCGACGGAACACTGAAGCTTTCTTT,CASSLARRNTEAFF,few,TRBV7-2,TRBJ1-1,-
TGCAGTGCTAGGACAGGTAACACTGAAGCTTTCTTT,CSARTGNTEAFF,many,TRBV20-1,TRBJ1-1,-
TGTGCCAGCCAGCGGGGGGCGTACAATGAGCAGTTCTTC,CASQRGAYNEQFF,many,TRBV6-2/TRBV6-3,TRBJ2-1,TRBD2
TGTGCCTGGAGGAGGGTAGTAAACACTGAAGCTTTCTTT,CAWRRVVNTEAFF,-,TRBV30,TRBJ1-1,-
TGTGCCACCAGCAGAGAGGACACAGGCCCCTACGAGCAGTACTTC,CATSREDTGPYEQYF,-,TRBV15,TRBJ2-7,-
TGCGCCAGCAGCTTGGAGTTATCGGGCTACACCTTC,CASSLELSGYTF,-,TRBV5-1,TRBJ1-2,-
TGTGCCAGCAGCCAGGACAGGGGACAAGAGACCCAGTACTTC,CASSQDRGQETQYF,many,TRBV4-2,TRBJ2-5,TRBD1
TGTGCCAGCAGCTTAGAGGGGCCTAGCGTTCTCACAGATACGCAGTATTTT,CASSLEGPSVLTDTQYF,many,TRBV7-9,TRBJ2-3,-
TGTGCCAGCAGTGAAAGGGTAGGCCCAGATACGCAGTATTTT,CASSERVGPDTQYF,many,TRBV2,TRBJ2-3,-
TGCGCCAGCATCCCCCAACCGGGACAGGGAGGTTATGGCTACACCTTC,CASIPQPGQGGYGYTF,-,TRBV5-1,TRBJ1-2,TRBD1
TGCAGCGTTGTGGGGGCTAGCGGGGGAGAGACCCAGTACTTC,CSVVGASGGETQYF,many,TRBV29-1,TRBJ2-5,TRBD2
TGTGCCAGCAGTTACCGAGACTACGGGGAGCTGTTTTTT,CASSYRDYGELFF,many,TRBV6-6,TRBJ2-2,-
TGTGCCAGCAGTTACTCCCAGGGGGCCAACGTCCTGACTTTC,CASSYSQGANVLTF,many,TRBV6-5,TRBJ2-6,-
TGCGCCAGCAGCCCTCGAGCTAGCGGGGGTAGGAATGAGCAGTTCTTC,CASSPRASGGRNEQFF,many,TRBV5-1,TRBJ2-1,TRBD2